This TCR beta chain was profiled in a study of Ad26.COV2.S vaccination and SARS-CoV-2 variants. On the study more broadly: Enrollment placed the donor in the COV1001 Ad26.COV2.S trial arm.

This clone came up once. Germline trimming cut 3 bases from V and 7 bases from J; bases unmatched to any gene: 5. Germline lookup yields CDR1 SGHVS and CDR2 FNYEAQ. The CDR3 consists of 15 residues. Documented treatment: over 15 received Ad26.COV2.S at low or high dose, single or two shots; about five received placebo; per-sample allocation not given. At day 63 after the first vaccine or placebo injection, samples were drawn. In Boston, an adult donor aged 18-55 years took part. Sequencing used immunoSEQ multiplex PCR; TCRdb keeps in-frame clones, though not all of them. This sample yields about 350,000 clones, of which 86% are seen a single time; around 10% belongs to the top ten.

This chain uses TRBV7-6 with TRBJ2-2; 10 bases match TRBD1. The sequenced sample was peripheral blood, obtained in a trial of Ad26.COV2.S vaccine versus placebo. The sequence came from a person between 18 and 65 years old who received the Ad26.COV2.S COVID-19 vaccine or a placebo. The CDR3 coding sequence is TGTGCCAGCAGCTTGCGACAGGGGGCTGACGGGGAGCTGTTTTTT. Translated, it gives CASSLRQGADGELFF.